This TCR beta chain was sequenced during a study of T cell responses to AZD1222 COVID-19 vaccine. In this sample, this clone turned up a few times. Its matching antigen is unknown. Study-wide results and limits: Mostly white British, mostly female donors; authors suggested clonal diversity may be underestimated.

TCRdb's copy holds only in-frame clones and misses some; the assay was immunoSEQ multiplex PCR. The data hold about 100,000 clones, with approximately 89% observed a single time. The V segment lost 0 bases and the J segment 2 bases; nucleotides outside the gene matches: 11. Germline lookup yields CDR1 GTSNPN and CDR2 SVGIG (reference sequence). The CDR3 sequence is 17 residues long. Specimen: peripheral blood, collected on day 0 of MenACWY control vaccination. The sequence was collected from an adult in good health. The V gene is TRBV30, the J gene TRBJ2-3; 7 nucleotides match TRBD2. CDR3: CAWSVYSGSGVTDTQYF. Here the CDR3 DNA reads TGTGCCTGGAGTGTTTATTCGGGCAGCGGGGTCACAGATACGCAGTATTTT.